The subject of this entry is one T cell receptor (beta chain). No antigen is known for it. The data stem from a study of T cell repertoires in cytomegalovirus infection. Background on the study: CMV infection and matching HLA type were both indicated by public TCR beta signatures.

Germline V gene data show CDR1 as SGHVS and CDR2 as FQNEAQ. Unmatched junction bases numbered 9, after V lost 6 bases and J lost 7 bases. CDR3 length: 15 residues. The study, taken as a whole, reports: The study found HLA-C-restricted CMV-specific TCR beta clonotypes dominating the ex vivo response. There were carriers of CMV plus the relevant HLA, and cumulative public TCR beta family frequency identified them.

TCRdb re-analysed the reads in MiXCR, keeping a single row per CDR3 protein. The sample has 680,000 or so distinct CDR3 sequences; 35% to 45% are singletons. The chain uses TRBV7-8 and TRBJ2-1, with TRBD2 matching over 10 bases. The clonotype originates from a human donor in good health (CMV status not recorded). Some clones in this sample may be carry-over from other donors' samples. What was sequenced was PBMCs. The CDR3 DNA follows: TGTGCCAGCAGACCCCTAGCGGGAGAGGGTAATGAGCAGTTCTTC. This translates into CASRPLAGEGNEQFF.